These 9 T cell receptor beta chains share one sample of origin, sequenced in a study of T cell changes during pregnancy in multiple sclerosis. Sequenced by immunoSEQ multiplex PCR; TCRdb stores in-frame clones only, minus some. The profile shows over 25,000 clones, roughly 91% of them singletons. The source was CD8+ T cells from peripheral blood mononuclear cells, collected in the second trimester of pregnancy. All receptors derive from a female donor in good health, enrolled as a control in a pregnancy study.

The V gene is TRBV10-3, the J gene TRBJ1-1; D might be TRBD1 (6 bases). There are 13 residues in the CDR3. CDR1 and CDR2 from the germline V gene are ENHRY and SYGVKD. V was trimmed by 6 bases and J by 0 bases, leaving 8 bases between them. CDR3 bases: TGTGCCATCAGGGACAGTTTGAACACTGAAGCTTTCTTT. Protein product: CAIRDSLNTEAFF.

CDR3 sequence reads: CASSPLAGAQETQYF. CDR3 nucleotide sequence: TGTGCCAGCAGTCCCCTAGCGGGGGCACAAGAGACCCAGTACTTC. The chain couples TRBV6-5 to TRBJ2-5; 10 positions match TRBD2. Trimming removed 5 bases from V and 2 bases from J; junction bases left unmatched: 5. Looked up from germline, CDR1 is MNHEY and CDR2 is SVGAGI. This CDR3 comprises 15 residues.

The chain joins TRBV4-3 to TRBJ2-7; 13 bases fit TRBD2. This CDR3 is built from 18 residues. Trimming removed 0 bases from V and 0 bases from J; junction bases left unmatched: 5. Germline values: CDR1 LGHNA, CDR2 YSLEER. CDR3 bases: TGCGCCAGCAGCCAAGATCTAGGACTAGCGGGGGCCTCCTACGAGCAGTACTTC. It specifies CASSQDLGLAGASYEQYF.

The chain employs TRBV7-3 and TRBJ2-7, with TRBD1 as a possible D gene (7 bases). Trimming shortened V by 1 base and J by 3 bases, and 13 bases separated the two germline ends. Per the germline V gene, CDR1 is SGHTA and CDR2 is FQGTGA. The CDR3 totals 15 residues. The CDR3 nucleotides read TGTGCCAGCAGCTTAATGGGCAGGGGGGACTACGAGCAGTACTTC. Translating it yields CASSLMGRGDYEQYF.

The rearrangement links TRBV6-5 to TRBJ1-1; TRBD1 agrees at 7 bases. V shed 0 bases and J 8 bases; nucleotides not matched to a gene: 3. Germline assignment: CDR1 MNHEY and CDR2 SVGAGI. The CDR3 length is 13 residues. As DNA, the CDR3 is TGTGCCAGCAGTTACTCAGCGACAGGGGAAGCTTTCTTT. It is translated as CASSYSATGEAFF.

The chain couples TRBV9 to TRBJ2-3; no firm D call. V lost 0 bases to trimming and J lost 0 bases, with 8 bases between them. Looked up from germline, CDR1 is SGDLS and CDR2 is YYNGEE. The CDR3 sequence is 15 residues long. CDR3: CASSVEELSTDTQYF. The CDR3 bases are TGTGCCAGCAGCGTAGAAGAGCTTAGCACAGATACGCAGTATTTT.

This clone was counted only a few times. The chain employs TRBV30 and TRBJ1-1; 8 nucleotides agree with TRBD1. The V and J ends lost 0 bases and 5 bases, in that order; junction bases with no gene match: 2. Germline V gene sequence: CDR1 GTSNPN, CDR2 SVGIG (reference sequence). The CDR3 has 13 residues. The CDR3 loop is CAWSVTGGTEAFF. The CDR3 nucleotides are TGTGCCTGGAGTGTTACAGGGGGGACTGAAGCTTTCTTT.

The rearrangement links TRBV7-9 to TRBJ1-5, with 9 bases matching TRBD1. The V gene's germline CDR1 is SEHNR and CDR2 FQNEAQ (reference sequence). The CDR3 runs 15 residues. V was clipped by 2 bases and J by 5 bases; unmatched bases: 4. The CDR3 here is CASSLSTGGDQPQHF. The CDR3 DNA reads TGTGCCAGCAGCTTATCGACAGGGGGGGATCAGCCCCAGCATTTT. The entire variable domain, with the rest obtained from reference TRBV7-9 and TRBJ1-5, is as follows: DTGVSQNPRHKITKRGQNVTFRCDPISEHNRLYWYRQTLGQGPEFLTYFQNEAQLEKSRLLSDRFSAERPKGSFSTLEIQRTEQGDSAMYLCASSLSTGGDQPQHFGDGTRLSIL.

The chain couples TRBV7-8 to TRBJ2-1; tentatively, D is TRBD1 (5 bases). The CDR3 loop spans 15 amino acids. Per germline, CDR1 SGHVS and CDR2 FQNEAQ. V dropped 3 bases and J dropped 4 bases, with 13 bases sitting between them. The CDR3 region is CASSFHPTGYNEQFF. Here the CDR3 DNA reads TGTGCCAGCAGCTTCCATCCTACAGGATACAATGAGCAGTTCTTC.